This T cell receptor (beta chain) was sequenced during a study of blood T cell repertoires in COVID-19. TCRdb's table, derived via immunoSEQ multiplex PCR, lists solely in-frame clones and lacks some. The sample lists roughly 330,000 clones, about nine tenths seen once, with more than 7.5% in the top ten. Germline assignment: CDR1 SGHVS and CDR2 FNYEAQ. Between the trimmed V and J ends, which lost 4 bases and 4 bases, there was a span of 7 bases. CDR3 length equals 12 residues. The TCR originated in a man aged 25-40 years with COVID-19, enrolled during active disease. The chain has TRBV7-6 and TRBJ1-2; D ambiguous. Sequenced material: peripheral blood. The CDR3 reads CASSSGGYGYTF. The DNA for the CDR3 is TGTGCCAGCAGCTCCGGCGGCTATGGCTACACCTTC.